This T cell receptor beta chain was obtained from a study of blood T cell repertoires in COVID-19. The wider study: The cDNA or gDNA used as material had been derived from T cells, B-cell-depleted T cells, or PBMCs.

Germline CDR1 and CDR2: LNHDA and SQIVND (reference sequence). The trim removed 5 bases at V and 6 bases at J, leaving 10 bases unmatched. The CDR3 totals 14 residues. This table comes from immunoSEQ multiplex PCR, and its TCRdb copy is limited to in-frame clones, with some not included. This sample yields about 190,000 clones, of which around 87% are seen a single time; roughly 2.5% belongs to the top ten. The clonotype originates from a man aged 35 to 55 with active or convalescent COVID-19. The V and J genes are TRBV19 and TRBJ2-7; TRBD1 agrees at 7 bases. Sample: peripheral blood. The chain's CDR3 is CASSFRQGESEQYF. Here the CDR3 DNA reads TGTGCCAGTAGTTTTCGACAGGGCGAGTCCGAGCAGTACTTC.